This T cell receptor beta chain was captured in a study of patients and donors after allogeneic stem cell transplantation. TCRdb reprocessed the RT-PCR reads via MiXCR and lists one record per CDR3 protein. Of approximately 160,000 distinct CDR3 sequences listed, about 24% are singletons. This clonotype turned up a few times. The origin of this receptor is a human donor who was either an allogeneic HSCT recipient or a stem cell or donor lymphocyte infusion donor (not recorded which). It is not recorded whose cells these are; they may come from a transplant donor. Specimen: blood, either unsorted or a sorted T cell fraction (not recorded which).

CDR3 sequence: CASSLMAQGQSGNTIYF. The CDR3 DNA reads as TGTGCCAGCAGCTTAATGGCACAGGGACAATCTGGAAACACCATATATTTT. The chain is built from TRBV7-3 and TRBJ1-3, with D possibly TRBD1 on 6 matching bases. Per the germline V gene, CDR1 is SGHTA and CDR2 is FQGTGA. Trimming stripped 1 base from V and 1 base from J, with 14 bases between. The CDR3 has 17 amino acids.